This TCR beta chain was identified in a study of T cell repertoires in cytomegalovirus infection. The CDR3 is made up of 18 amino acids. Germline V CDR1 and CDR2: LGHNA, YSLEER. The V segment lost 0 bases and the J segment 3 bases; nucleotides outside the gene matches: 13. Study-wide results and caveats: It was HLA-C-restricted CMV-specific TCR beta clonotypes that dominated the response ex vivo.

Of note for this clonotype: Its antigen is unidentified.

TCRdb recomputed calls from the reads with MiXCR, one row per CDR3 protein. The table shows some 390,000 distinct CDR3 sequences, with less than 20% occurring only once. This receptor was obtained from a human donor in good health (CMV status not recorded). Some clones in this sample may be carry-over from other donors' samples. The sequenced sample was PBMCs. The chain has TRBV4-3 and TRBJ2-7; the match to TRBD2 covers 8 bases. The CDR3 DNA sequence: TGCGCCAGCAGCCAAGATACCACTAGCGGATATTTATTCTACGAGCAGTACTTC. It specifies CASSQDTTSGYLFYEQYF.